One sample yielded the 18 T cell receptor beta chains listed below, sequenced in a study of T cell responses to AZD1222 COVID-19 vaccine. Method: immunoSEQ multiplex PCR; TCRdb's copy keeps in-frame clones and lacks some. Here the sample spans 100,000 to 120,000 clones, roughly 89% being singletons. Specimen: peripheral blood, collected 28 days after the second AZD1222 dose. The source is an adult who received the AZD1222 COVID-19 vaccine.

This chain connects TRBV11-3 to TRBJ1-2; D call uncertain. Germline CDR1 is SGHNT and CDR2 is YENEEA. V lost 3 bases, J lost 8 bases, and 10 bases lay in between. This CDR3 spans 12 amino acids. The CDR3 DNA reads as TGTGCCAGCAGCTTGGAGGCGTGGGGCTACACCTTC. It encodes CASSLEAWGYTF.

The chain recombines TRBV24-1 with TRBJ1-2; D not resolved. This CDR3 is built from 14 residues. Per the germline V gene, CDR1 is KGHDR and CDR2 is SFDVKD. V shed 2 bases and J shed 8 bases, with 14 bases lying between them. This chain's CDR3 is CATSDSLQVNGYTF. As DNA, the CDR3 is TGTGCCACCAGTGATTCCCTCCAAGTAAACGGCTACACCTTC.

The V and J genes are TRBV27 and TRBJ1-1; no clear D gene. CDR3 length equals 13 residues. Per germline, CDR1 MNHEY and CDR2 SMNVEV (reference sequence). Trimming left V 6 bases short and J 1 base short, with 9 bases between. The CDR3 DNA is TGTGCCAGCAGCTTCAACAGGAACACTGAAGCTTTCTTT. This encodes CASSFNRNTEAFF.

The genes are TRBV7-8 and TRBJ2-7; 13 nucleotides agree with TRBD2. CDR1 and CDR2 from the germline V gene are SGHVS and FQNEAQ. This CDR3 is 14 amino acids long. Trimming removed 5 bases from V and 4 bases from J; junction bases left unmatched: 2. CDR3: CASSQTSGRYEQYF. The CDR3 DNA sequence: TGTGCCAGCAGCCAGACTAGCGGGAGGTACGAGCAGTACTTC.

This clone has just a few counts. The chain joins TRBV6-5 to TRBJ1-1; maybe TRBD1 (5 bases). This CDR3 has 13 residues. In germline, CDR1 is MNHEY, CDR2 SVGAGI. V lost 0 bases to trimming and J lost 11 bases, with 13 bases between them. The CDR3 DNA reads TGTGCCAGCAGTTACTCGCTCCGGGAGGGGGCTTTCTTT. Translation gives CASSYSLREGAFF.

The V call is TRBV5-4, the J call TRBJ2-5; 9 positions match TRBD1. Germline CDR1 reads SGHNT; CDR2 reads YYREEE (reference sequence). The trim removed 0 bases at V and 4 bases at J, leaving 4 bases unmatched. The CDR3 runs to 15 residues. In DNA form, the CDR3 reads TGTGCCAGCAGCTTGGGGGGGACAGGGAGAGAGACCCAGTACTTC. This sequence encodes CASSLGGTGRETQYF.

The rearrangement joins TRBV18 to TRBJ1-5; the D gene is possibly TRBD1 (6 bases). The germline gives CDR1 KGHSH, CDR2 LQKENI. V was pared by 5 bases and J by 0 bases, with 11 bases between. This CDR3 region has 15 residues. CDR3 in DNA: TGTGCCAGCTCAGGGGACACTTATAGCAATCAGCCCCAGCATTTT. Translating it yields CASSGDTYSNQPQHF.

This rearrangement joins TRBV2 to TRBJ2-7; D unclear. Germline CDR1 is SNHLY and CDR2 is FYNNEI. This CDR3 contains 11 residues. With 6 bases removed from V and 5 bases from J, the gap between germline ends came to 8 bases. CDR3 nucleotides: TGTGCCAGCAGGTTTGATGACGAGCAGTACTTC. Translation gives CASRFDDEQYF.

CDR3 nucleotide sequence: TGCGCCAGCAGCCCCGCTCCGTTTCCCCCTCTGAACACCGGGGAGCTGTTTTTT. The encoded protein is CASSPAPFPPLNTGELFF. The gene calls are TRBV5-1 and TRBJ2-2; no clear D. Trimming stripped 4 bases from V and 1 base from J, with 20 bases between. The CDR3 totals 18 residues. Germline assignment: CDR1 SGHRS and CDR2 YFSETQ.

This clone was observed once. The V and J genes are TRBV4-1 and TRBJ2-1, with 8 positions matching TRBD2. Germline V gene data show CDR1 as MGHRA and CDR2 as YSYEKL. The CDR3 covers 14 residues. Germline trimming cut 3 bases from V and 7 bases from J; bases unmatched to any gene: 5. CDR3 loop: CASSQRLALNEQFF. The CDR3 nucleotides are TGCGCCAGCAGCCAGAGACTAGCGTTGAATGAGCAGTTCTTC.

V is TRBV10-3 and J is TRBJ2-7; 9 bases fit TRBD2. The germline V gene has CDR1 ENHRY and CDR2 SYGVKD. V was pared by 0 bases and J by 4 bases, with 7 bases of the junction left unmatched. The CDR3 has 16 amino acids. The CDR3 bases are TGTGCCATCAGTGAGTCTCGTGCGGGAGGGAGGTACGAGCAGTACTTC. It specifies CAISESRAGGRYEQYF.

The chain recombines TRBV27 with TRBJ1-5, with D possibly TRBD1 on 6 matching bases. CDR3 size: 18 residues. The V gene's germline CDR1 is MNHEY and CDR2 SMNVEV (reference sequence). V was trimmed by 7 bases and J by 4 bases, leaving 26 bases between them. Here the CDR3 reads CASMRQGLLSVINQPQHF. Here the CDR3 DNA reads TGTGCCAGCATGCGGCAGGGGCTCTTATCTGTCATTAATCAGCCCCAGCATTTT.

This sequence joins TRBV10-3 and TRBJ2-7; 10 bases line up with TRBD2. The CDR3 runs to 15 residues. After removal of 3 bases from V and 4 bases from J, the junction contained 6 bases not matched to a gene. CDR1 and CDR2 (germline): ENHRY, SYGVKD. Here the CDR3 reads CAISDGLAAGYEQYF. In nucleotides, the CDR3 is TGTGCCATCAGTGACGGACTAGCGGCAGGTTACGAGCAGTACTTC.

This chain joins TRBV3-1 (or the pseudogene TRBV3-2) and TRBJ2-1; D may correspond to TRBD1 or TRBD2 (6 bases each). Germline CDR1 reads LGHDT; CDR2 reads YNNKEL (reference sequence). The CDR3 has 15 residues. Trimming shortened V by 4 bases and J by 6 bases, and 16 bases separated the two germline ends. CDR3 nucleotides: TGTGCCAGCAGCCGGGGGGCCAGAGAATTCAATGAGCAGTTCTTC. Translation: CASSRGAREFNEQFF.

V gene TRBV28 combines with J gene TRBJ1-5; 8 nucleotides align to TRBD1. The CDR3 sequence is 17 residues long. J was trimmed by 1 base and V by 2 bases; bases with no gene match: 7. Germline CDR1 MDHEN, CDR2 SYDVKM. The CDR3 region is CASSLEGRGLSNQPQHF. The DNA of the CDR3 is TGTGCCAGCAGTTTAGAGGGCAGGGGGCTGAGCAATCAGCCCCAGCATTTT.

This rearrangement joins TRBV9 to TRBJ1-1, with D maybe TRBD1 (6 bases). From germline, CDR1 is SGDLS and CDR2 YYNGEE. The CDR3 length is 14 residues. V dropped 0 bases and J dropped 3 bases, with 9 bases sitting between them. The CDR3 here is CASSVARGDTEAFF. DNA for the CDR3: TGTGCCAGCAGCGTAGCAAGGGGGGACACTGAAGCTTTCTTT.

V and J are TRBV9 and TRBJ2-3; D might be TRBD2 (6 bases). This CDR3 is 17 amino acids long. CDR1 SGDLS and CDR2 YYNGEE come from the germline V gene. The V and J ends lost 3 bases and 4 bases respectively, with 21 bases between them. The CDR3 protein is CASSAHTGLTVPDTQYF. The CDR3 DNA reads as TGTGCCAGCAGCGCCCATACGGGACTTACGGTACCAGATACGCAGTATTTT.

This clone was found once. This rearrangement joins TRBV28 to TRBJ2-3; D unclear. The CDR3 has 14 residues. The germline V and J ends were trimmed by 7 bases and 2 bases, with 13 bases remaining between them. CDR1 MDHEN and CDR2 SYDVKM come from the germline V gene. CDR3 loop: CASNFGRLTDTQYF. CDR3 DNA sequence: TGTGCCAGCAATTTTGGGCGCCTCACAGATACGCAGTATTTT. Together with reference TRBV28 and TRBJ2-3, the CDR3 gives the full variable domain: DVKVTQSSRYLVKRTGEKVFLECVQDMDHENMFWYRQDPGLGLRLIYFSYDVKMKEKGDIPEGYSVSREKKERFSLILESASTNQTSMYLCASNFGRLTDTQYFGPGTRLTVL.